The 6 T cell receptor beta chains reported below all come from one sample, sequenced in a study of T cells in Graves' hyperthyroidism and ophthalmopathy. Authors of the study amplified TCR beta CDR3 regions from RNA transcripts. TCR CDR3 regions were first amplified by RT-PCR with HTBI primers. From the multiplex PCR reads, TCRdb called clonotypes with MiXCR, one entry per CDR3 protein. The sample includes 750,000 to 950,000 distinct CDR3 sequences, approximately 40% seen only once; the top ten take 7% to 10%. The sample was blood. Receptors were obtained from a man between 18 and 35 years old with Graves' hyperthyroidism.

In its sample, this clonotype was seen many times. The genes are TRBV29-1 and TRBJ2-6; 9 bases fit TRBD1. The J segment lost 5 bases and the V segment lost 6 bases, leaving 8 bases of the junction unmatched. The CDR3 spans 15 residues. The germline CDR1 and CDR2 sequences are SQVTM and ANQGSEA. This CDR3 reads CSVLTGGFWANVLTF. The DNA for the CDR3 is TGCAGCGTCTTGACAGGGGGATTCTGGGCCAACGTCCTGACTTTC. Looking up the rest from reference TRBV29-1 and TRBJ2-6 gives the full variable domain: SAVISQKPSRDICQRGTSLTIQCQVDSQVTMMFWYRQQPGQSLTLIATANQGSEATYESGFVIDKFPISRPNLTFSTLTVSNMSPEDSSIYLCSVLTGGFWANVLTFGAGSRLTVL.

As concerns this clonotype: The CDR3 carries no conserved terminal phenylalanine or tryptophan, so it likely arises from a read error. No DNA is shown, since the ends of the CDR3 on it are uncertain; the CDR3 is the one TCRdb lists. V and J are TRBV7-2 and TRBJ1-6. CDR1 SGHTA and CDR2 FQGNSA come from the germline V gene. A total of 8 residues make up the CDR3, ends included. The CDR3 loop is CASSSPAR.

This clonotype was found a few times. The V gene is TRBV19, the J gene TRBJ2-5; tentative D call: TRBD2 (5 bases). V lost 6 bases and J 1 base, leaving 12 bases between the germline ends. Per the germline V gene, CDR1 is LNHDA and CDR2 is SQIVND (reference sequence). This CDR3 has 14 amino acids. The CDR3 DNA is TGTGCCAGTAGCGCCGGAGGACTCCAAGAGACCCAGTACTTC. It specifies CASSAGGLQETQYF.

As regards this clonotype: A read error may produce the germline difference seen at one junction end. CDR3 DNA sequence: TGCGGGGCTCGAAGGGGGGCTAACGTCCTGACTTTC. Protein product: CGARRGANVLTF. The chain recombines TRBV7-6 with TRBJ2-6, with D perhaps being TRBD1 or TRBD2 (6 bases each). CDR3 length equals 12 residues. Looked up from germline, CDR1 is SGHVS and CDR2 is FNYEAQ.

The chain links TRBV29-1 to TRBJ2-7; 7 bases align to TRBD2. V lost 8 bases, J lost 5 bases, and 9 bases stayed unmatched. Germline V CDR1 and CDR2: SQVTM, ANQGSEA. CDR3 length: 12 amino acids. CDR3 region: CSLGREEDEQYF. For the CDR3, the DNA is TGCAGCTTAGGACGGGAGGAGGACGAGCAGTACTTC.

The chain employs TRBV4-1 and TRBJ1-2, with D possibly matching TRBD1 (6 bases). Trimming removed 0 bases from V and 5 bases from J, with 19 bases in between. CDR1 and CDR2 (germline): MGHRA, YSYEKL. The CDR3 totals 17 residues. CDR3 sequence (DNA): TGCGCCAGCAGCCAAGACAGGGGCCATGCTCAACTATATGGCTACACCTTC. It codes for CASSQDRGHAQLYGYTF.